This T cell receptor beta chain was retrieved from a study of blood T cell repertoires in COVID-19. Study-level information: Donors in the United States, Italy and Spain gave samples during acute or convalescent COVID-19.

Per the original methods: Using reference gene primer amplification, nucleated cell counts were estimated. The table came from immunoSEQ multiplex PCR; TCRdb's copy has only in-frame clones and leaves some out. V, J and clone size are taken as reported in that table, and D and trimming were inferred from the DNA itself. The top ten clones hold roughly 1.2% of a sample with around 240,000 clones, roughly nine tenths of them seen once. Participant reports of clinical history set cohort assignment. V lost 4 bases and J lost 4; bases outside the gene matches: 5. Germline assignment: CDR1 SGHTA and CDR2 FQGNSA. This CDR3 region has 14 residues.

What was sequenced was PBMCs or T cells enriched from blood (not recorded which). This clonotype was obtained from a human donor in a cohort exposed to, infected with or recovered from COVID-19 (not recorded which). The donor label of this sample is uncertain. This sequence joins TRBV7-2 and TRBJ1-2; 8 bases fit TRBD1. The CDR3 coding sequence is TGTGCCAGCAGCTCCGGGACAGGACCCTATGGCTACACCTTC. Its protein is CASSSGTGPYGYTF.